The 28 T cell receptor beta chains given below trace back to one sample, sequenced in a study of beta chain features in type 1 diabetes. Expressed TCRB transcripts got sequenced, as all isolated RNA was reverse transcribed. The assay was immunoSEQ multiplex PCR, and TCRdb's table has in-frame clones only and misses some. The sample includes around 500,000 clones, around 28% of them seen just once. Sequencing input: naive CD4+ T cells from blood. These receptors were obtained from a man aged 18 to 29 in good health.

This clone appeared a few times. The chain is built from TRBV4-3 and TRBJ2-1; 7 bases map to TRBD1. The CDR3 runs to 17 residues. Germline values: CDR1 LGHNA, CDR2 YSLEER. J gave up 8 bases and V 3 bases, and 16 bases lay outside the gene matches. CDR3 region: CASSHSHDWTGVYEQFF. The CDR3, as DNA: TGCGCCAGCAGCCATAGTCATGACTGGACAGGAGTATATGAGCAGTTCTTC.

The rearrangement joins TRBV30 to TRBJ2-5, with D possibly TRBD2 on 5 matching bases. The CDR3 runs to 15 residues. Trimming shortened V by 0 bases and J by 1 base, and 12 bases separated the two germline ends. Germline V gene sequence: CDR1 GTSNPN, CDR2 SVGIG (reference sequence). In DNA, the CDR3 is TGTGCCTGGAGTGTACGGTGGGAGCCCCAAGAGACCCAGTACTTC. It specifies CAWSVRWEPQETQYF.

A single count supports this clone. The V and J genes are TRBV9 and TRBJ1-2; weak D call: TRBD1 (6 bases). CDR1 and CDR2 from the germline V gene are SGDLS and YYNGEE. V was shortened by 3 bases and J by 3 bases, with 12 bases between the two germline ends. This CDR3 contains 14 residues. The CDR3 DNA reads as TGTGCCAGCAGCGCACAGGGAGAGGACTATGGCTACACCTTC. Protein sequence: CASSAQGEDYGYTF. Drawing the rest from reference TRBV9 and TRBJ1-2, the complete variable domain is DSGVTQTPKHLITATGQRVTLRCSPRSGDLSVYWYQQSLDQGLQFLIQYYNGEERAKGNILERFSAQQFPDLHSELNLSSLELGDSALYFCASSAQGEDYGYTFGSGTRLTVV.

This chain joins TRBV11-1 and TRBJ1-1; the D is unclear. This CDR3 has 16 amino acids. Germline-derived CDR1 and CDR2 are SGHAT and FQDESV (reference sequence). V was pared by 1 base and J by 0 bases, with 12 bases between. Here the CDR3 DNA reads TGTGCCAGCAGCTTAGTCGGTAGTCGGGTGAACACTGAAGCTTTCTTT. Translating it yields CASSLVGSRVNTEAFF.

The chain joins TRBV6-6 to TRBJ2-3, with no clear D. The germline V gene has CDR1 MNHNY and CDR2 SVGAGI (reference sequence). The length of the CDR3 is 15 residues. Trimming took off 1 base at V and 1 base at J, with 9 bases between the two ends. In nucleotides, the CDR3 is TGTGCCAGCAGTTACTTTGGGGATCGCACAGATACGCAGTATTTT. Protein sequence: CASSYFGDRTDTQYF.

The chain recombines TRBV6-5 with TRBJ1-1; D not certain. Trimming took off 1 base at V and 7 bases at J, with 13 bases between the two ends. In germline, CDR1 is MNHEY, CDR2 SVGAGI. This CDR3 contains 14 residues. CDR3 sequence (DNA): TGTGCCAGCAGTTACTTAACCAGGACGCATGAAGCTTTCTTT. This gives the protein CASSYLTRTHEAFF.

The rearrangement joins TRBV7-3 to TRBJ2-1; D gene uncertain. The V gene lost 0 bases and the J gene lost 3 bases, with 6 bases spanning the gap. The CDR3 is 14 residues long. In germline, CDR1 is SGHTA, CDR2 FQGTGA. The CDR3 loop reads CASSLTADYNEQFF. The CDR3 nucleotides are TGTGCCAGCAGCTTAACGGCAGACTACAATGAGCAGTTCTTC.

The chain combines TRBV28 with TRBJ2-1; 8 nucleotides match TRBD1. After removal of 3 bases from V and 4 bases from J, the junction contained 5 bases not matched to a gene. The CDR3 length is 15 residues. Looked up from germline, CDR1 is MDHEN and CDR2 is SYDVKM. The CDR3 sequence is CASSLSGGAYNEQFF. The CDR3 DNA is TGTGCCAGCAGTTTGTCAGGGGGCGCGTACAATGAGCAGTTCTTC.

The chain has TRBV7-7 and TRBJ2-5; 9 positions match TRBD1. With V trimmed by 5 bases and J by 4 bases, 8 bases remained unmatched. The germline V gene encodes CDR1 SSHAT and CDR2 FNYEAQ (reference sequence). The CDR3 length is 15 residues. CDR3 nucleotide sequence: TGTGCCAGCAGCCAAGCGGGACAGGGAATAGAGACCCAGTACTTC. This codes for CASSQAGQGIETQYF.

The chain links TRBV7-6 to TRBJ1-1, with a weak D call TRBD1 (6 bases). Germline values: CDR1 SGHVS, CDR2 FNYEAQ. This CDR3 has 16 amino acids. V dropped 6 bases and J dropped 2 bases, with 19 bases sitting between them. The CDR3 sequence is CASSHGTEGENTEAFF. The CDR3 DNA reads as TGTGCCAGCAGTCACGGGACCGAGGGGGAAAACACTGAAGCTTTCTTT.

This clone was found a few times. V usage is TRBV13 and J usage is TRBJ2-5; 10 positions match TRBD2. Germline V CDR1 and CDR2: PRHDT, FYEKMQ (reference sequence). Germline trimming cut 7 bases from V and 3 bases from J; bases unmatched to any gene: 8. The CDR3 runs to 15 residues. CDR3 residues: CASNLGLAGEETQYF. CDR3 DNA sequence: TGTGCCAGCAACTTGGGTCTAGCGGGAGAAGAGACCCAGTACTTC. The full variable domain, rest sourced from reference TRBV13 and TRBJ2-5, is AAGVIQSPRHLIKEKRETATLKCYPIPRHDTVYWYQQGPGQDPQFLISFYEKMQSDKGSIPDRFSAQQFSDYHSELNMSSLELGDSALYFCASNLGLAGEETQYFGPGTRLLVL.

The chain couples TRBV29-1 to TRBJ2-5; D possibly corresponds to TRBD1 (6 bases). V was clipped by 0 bases and J by 14 bases, with 10 bases between them. Germline-derived CDR1 and CDR2 are SQVTM and ANQGSEA. CDR3 length: 10 amino acids. The CDR3 here is CSVEEDSSYF. CDR3 sequence (DNA): TGCAGCGTTGAAGAGGACAGCTCTTACTTC.

This clone has just a few counts. V and J are TRBV20-1 and TRBJ2-3; no definite D call. V lost 5 bases and J 0 bases, leaving 3 bases between the germline ends. Per germline, CDR1 DFQATT and CDR2 SNEGSKA (reference sequence). The CDR3 contains 11 residues. Here the CDR3 DNA reads TGCAGTGCTCAGAGCACAGATACGCAGTATTTT. This codes for CSAQSTDTQYF.

The chain recombines TRBV6-5 with TRBJ2-3; TRBD2 matches 10 bases. This CDR3 is built from 15 residues. Trimming cost V 3 bases and J 6 bases; bases outside gene matches: 6. Per germline, CDR1 MNHEY and CDR2 SVGAGI. The DNA of the CDR3 is TGTGCCAGCAGTTATATCCTAGCGGGAGCGGATACGCAGTATTTT. Its protein is CASSYILAGADTQYF.

This clone has a handful of counts. The chain combines TRBV27 with TRBJ1-2; 7 bases are shared with TRBD1. Germline V gene sequence: CDR1 MNHEY, CDR2 SMNVEV (reference sequence). The V segment lost 4 bases and the J segment 8 bases; nucleotides outside the gene matches: 10. The CDR3 consists of 14 residues. CDR3 residues: CASSSQGGGRGYTF. The DNA of the CDR3 is TGTGCCAGCAGTTCCCAGGGGGGCGGGCGCGGCTACACCTTC.

V usage is TRBV9 and J usage is TRBJ1-5, with TRBD1 matching over 8 bases. This CDR3 comprises 15 residues. J was trimmed by 5 bases and V by 0 bases; bases with no gene match: 4. Germline lookup yields CDR1 SGDLS and CDR2 YYNGEE. CDR3: CASSVAGGMDQPQHF. CDR3 nucleotide sequence: TGTGCCAGCAGCGTAGCAGGGGGCATGGATCAGCCCCAGCATTTT.

This chain links TRBV7-8 with TRBJ2-7, with D maybe TRBD2 (6 bases). Trimming took off 5 bases at V and 4 bases at J, with 15 bases between the two ends. This CDR3 region has 14 residues. CDR1 is SGHVS, CDR2 FQNEAQ, per germline. The CDR3 bases are TGTGCCAGCAGCCTGCGCGGGGTGGGATACGAGCAGTACTTC. Translating it yields CASSLRGVGYEQYF.

As concerns this clone: A junction end diverges from the germline sequence, so it may reflect a read error. Distinct nucleotide sequences in the sample also encode this CDR3. V is TRBV20-1 and J is TRBJ2-1; D ambiguous. The CDR3 has 11 residues. Germline CDR1 and CDR2: DFQATT and SNEGSKA (reference sequence). CDR3 sequence (DNA): TGCAGTGCTGGAGACTACAATGAGCAGTTCTTC. It is translated as CSAGDYNEQFF.

This clone was counted a few times. The rearrangement joins TRBV28 to TRBJ2-3; D remains unclear. The V end lost 2 bases, the J end lost 0 bases, and 6 bases lay between the germline ends. The V gene's germline CDR1 is MDHEN and CDR2 SYDVKM. There are 14 residues in the CDR3. The CDR3 reads CASSLGGSTDTQYF. In nucleotides, the CDR3 is TGTGCCAGCAGTTTAGGTGGTAGCACAGATACGCAGTATTTT.

The chain is built from TRBV28 and TRBJ1-2; no clear D gene. Trimming left V 2 bases short and J 0 bases short, with 13 bases between. CDR3 length: 16 residues. Germline V gene sequence: CDR1 MDHEN, CDR2 SYDVKM. The CDR3 here is CASSLGPLRANYGYTF. In DNA, the CDR3 is TGTGCCAGCAGTTTAGGTCCTCTCCGAGCTAACTATGGCTACACCTTC.

This clone was seen only a few times. The sample contains more than one DNA sequence encoding this CDR3. The V gene is TRBV7-9, the J gene TRBJ2-5, with no clear D. The V gene's germline CDR1 is SEHNR and CDR2 FQNEAQ (reference sequence). Trimming removed 5 bases at V and 5 bases at J, with 6 bases between. The CDR3 is 11 amino acids. The CDR3: CASSPAETQYF. As DNA, the CDR3 is TGTGCCAGCAGCCCGGCCGAGACCCAGTACTTC.

The rearrangement joins TRBV7-9 to TRBJ1-2, with D tentatively TRBD1 (5 bases). V lost 5 bases, J lost 6 bases, and 13 bases lay in between. Germline values: CDR1 SEHNR, CDR2 FQNEAQ (reference sequence). This CDR3 has 13 residues. CDR3 protein: CASSPRTRDGYTF. The CDR3 DNA follows: TGTGCCAGCAGCCCTAGGACACGGGATGGCTACACCTTC.

The V and J genes are TRBV30 and TRBJ2-7, with 10 positions matching TRBD2. The V segment lost 0 bases and the J segment 5 bases; nucleotides outside the gene matches: 7. CDR3 size: 15 residues. The germline gives CDR1 GTSNPN, CDR2 SVGIG (reference sequence). CDR3: CAWSVPSGSFNEQYF. The CDR3 DNA is TGTGCCTGGAGTGTGCCTAGCGGGAGCTTCAACGAGCAGTACTTC.

The chain uses TRBV9 and TRBJ1-1; D may be TRBD1 (5 bases). The V end was cut by 4 bases, the J end by 4 bases, with 14 bases between. This CDR3 region has 14 residues. Per the germline V gene, CDR1 is SGDLS and CDR2 is YYNGEE. DNA for the CDR3: TGTGCCAGCAGCTTGGACATCCGGAGCACTGAAGCTTTCTTT. Its protein product is CASSLDIRSTEAFF.

The V call is TRBV11-2, the J call TRBJ1-2, with D hard to call. Trimming took 1 base from V and 3 from J, leaving 9 bases between them. CDR1 is SGHAT and CDR2 is FQNNGV in the germline V gene. The CDR3 has 14 amino acids. The CDR3 DNA is TGTGCCAGCAGCTTAGGGCCGGACTACTATGGCTACACCTTC. Encoded protein: CASSLGPDYYGYTF.

The rearrangement uses TRBV7-9 and TRBJ2-5; D unclear. This CDR3 spans 11 amino acids. From germline, CDR1 is SEHNR and CDR2 FQNEAQ (reference sequence). Deletions cut 3 bases from V and 5 bases from J, with 4 bases between. The CDR3 here is CASSFFETQYF. CDR3 sequence (DNA): TGTGCCAGCAGCTTTTTCGAGACCCAGTACTTC.

The gene calls are TRBV5-1 and TRBJ2-5; D could derive from TRBD1 or TRBD2 (5 bases each). The CDR3 has 14 residues. Trimming left V 4 bases short and J 5 bases short, with 15 bases between. Germline CDR1 reads SGHRS; CDR2 reads YFSETQ. CDR3 region: CASSAERGGETQYF. The DNA of the CDR3 is TGCGCCAGCAGCGCAGAAAGGGGCGGGGAGACCCAGTACTTC. The full variable domain, rest sourced from reference TRBV5-1 and TRBJ2-5, is KAGVTQTPRYLIKTRGQQVTLSCSPISGHRSVSWYQQTPGQGLQFLFEYFSETQRNKGNFPGRFSGRQFSNSRSEMNVSTLELGDSALYLCASSAERGGETQYFGPGTRLLVL.

In this sample, this clone turned up a few times. V usage is TRBV2 and J usage is TRBJ2-1, with D possibly matching TRBD1 (5 bases). The germline gives CDR1 SNHLY, CDR2 FYNNEI. The V end lost 6 bases, the J end lost 4 bases, and 13 bases lay between the germline ends. The CDR3 loop spans 14 amino acids. CDR3 loop: CASSQTQVYNEQFF. CDR3 nucleotide sequence: TGTGCCAGCAGCCAAACACAGGTTTACAATGAGCAGTTCTTC. Combining the CDR3 with reference TRBV2 and TRBJ2-1 gives the whole variable domain EPEVTQTPSHQVTQMGQEVILRCVPISNHLYFYWYRQILGQKVEFLVSFYNNEISEKSEIFDDQFSVERPDGSNFTLKIRSTKLEDSAMYFCASSQTQVYNEQFFGPGTRLTVL.